The 27 T cell receptor beta chains reported below all come from one sample, sequenced in a study of control samples from healthy donors and cancer patients. Assay used: immunoSEQ multiplex PCR; TCRdb lists only in-frame clones, some missing. Here the sample spans approximately 68,000 clones, 75% to 85% being singletons. Sequenced sample: blood. These receptors came from a man in his 60s in good health.

The rearrangement links TRBV4-2 to TRBJ2-3; 10 nucleotides line up with TRBD2. This CDR3 contains 17 residues. The germline V gene has CDR1 LGHNA and CDR2 YNFKEQ. Trimming at V came to 0 bases and at J to 9 bases, leaving 12 bases not matched to a gene. The CDR3 is CASSQDAPSGSMVTQYF. CDR3 in DNA: TGTGCCAGCAGCCAAGACGCGCCTAGCGGGAGCATGGTGACGCAGTATTTT.

The chain has TRBV2 and TRBJ2-1; possibly TRBD1 for D (6 bases). Trimming removed 5 bases at V and 8 bases at J, with 16 bases between. Germline lookup yields CDR1 SNHLY and CDR2 FYNNEI. The CDR3 totals 14 residues. CDR3 residues: CASSLTTGQYEQFF. CDR3 nucleotide sequence: TGTGCCAGCAGTCTCACTACAGGGCAGTATGAGCAGTTCTTC.

This clone has a single count. This sequence joins TRBV7-3 and TRBJ2-7; D unresolved. This CDR3 comprises 14 residues. Per germline, CDR1 SGHTA and CDR2 FQGTGA. V lost 5 bases and J lost 4, with 15 bases in between. CDR3 loop: CASSRPGLRYEQYF. Written as DNA, the CDR3 is TGTGCCAGCAGCAGACCGGGTCTGAGGTACGAGCAGTACTTC.

The chain couples TRBV4-2 to TRBJ2-1; TRBD2 is a possible D gene (5 bases). The CDR3 is 15 residues long. Trimming left V 0 bases short and J 10 bases short, with 16 bases between. The germline CDR1 and CDR2 sequences are LGHNA and YNFKEQ. DNA of the CDR3: TGTGCCAGCAGCCAAGATCCTGGCGACTGGAGGGAGCAGTTCTTC. Translated, it gives CASSQDPGDWREQFF.

This rearrangement joins TRBV19 to TRBJ1-6, with D hard to call. The CDR3 sequence is 14 residues long. Germline assignment: CDR1 LNHDA and CDR2 SQIVND (reference sequence). V was pared by 3 bases and J by 10 bases, with 13 bases between. The CDR3 region is CASSMVISESPLHF. In nucleotides, the CDR3 is TGTGCCAGTAGTATGGTGATATCCGAATCACCCCTCCACTTT.

The chain has TRBV7-7 and TRBJ1-1, with D unclear. Germline CDR1 and CDR2: SSHAT and FNYEAQ (reference sequence). There are 13 residues in the CDR3. V lost 5 bases, J lost 2 bases, and 9 bases lay in between. In DNA, the CDR3 is TGTGCCAGCAGCCAACTTGGAAACACTGAAGCTTTCTTT. Its translation is CASSQLGNTEAFF.

The chain combines TRBV4-3 with TRBJ2-1; a possible D gene is TRBD1 (5 bases). This CDR3 is 17 amino acids long. CDR1 is LGHNA and CDR2 is YSLEER in the germline V gene. Trimming took 1 base from V and 0 from J, leaving 13 bases between them. The CDR3 region has the DNA TGCGCCAGCAGCCAAGGTCTAGGGGCCAACTCCTACAATGAGCAGTTCTTC. This translates into CASSQGLGANSYNEQFF.

This clone has only a few counts. V gene TRBV18 combines with J gene TRBJ1-4; maybe TRBD1 (5 bases). Trimming removed 4 bases from V and 7 bases from J, with 19 bases in between. The CDR3 contains 16 residues. Germline values: CDR1 KGHSH, CDR2 LQKENI. CDR3 loop: CASSLSRDPSTEKLFF. In DNA, the CDR3 is TGTGCCAGCTCACTAAGCCGGGACCCCTCGACTGAAAAACTGTTTTTT.

This clone was seen a few times. The chain couples TRBV6-2 or TRBV6-3 to TRBJ2-1, with D possibly being TRBD1 or TRBD2 (6 bases each). The CDR3 extends over 11 amino acids. The germline V gene has CDR1 MNHEY and CDR2 SVGEGT. V lost 6 bases, J lost 8 bases, and 8 bases lay in between. This CDR3 is CASSGGDEQFF. DNA of the CDR3: TGTGCCAGCAGCGGGGGCGATGAGCAGTTCTTC.

V gene TRBV30 combines with J gene TRBJ2-7; D is possibly TRBD2 (5 bases). V was clipped by 3 bases and J by 11 bases, with 17 bases between them. This CDR3 region has 12 residues. CDR1 is GTSNPN, CDR2 SVGIG, per germline (reference sequence). CDR3 DNA sequence: TGTGCCTGGAGCCCCCCTTTCGGGATGAAGTACTTC. This sequence encodes CAWSPPFGMKYF.

This chain uses TRBV13 with TRBJ1-3, with D unresolved. V lost 5 bases to trimming and J lost 0 bases, with 14 bases between them. CDR3 length equals 16 residues. The V gene's germline CDR1 is PRHDT and CDR2 FYEKMQ (reference sequence). CDR3 protein: CASSGRAYLSGNTIYF. The CDR3, as DNA: TGTGCCAGCAGCGGGAGGGCTTACCTCTCTGGAAACACCATATATTTT. The full variable domain, rest sourced from reference TRBV13 and TRBJ1-3, is AAGVIQSPRHLIKEKRETATLKCYPIPRHDTVYWYQQGPGQDPQFLISFYEKMQSDKGSIPDRFSAQQFSDYHSELNMSSLELGDSALYFCASSGRAYLSGNTIYFGEGSWLTVV.

The gene calls are TRBV7-9 and TRBJ1-5; no clear D. V was trimmed by 1 base and J by 6 bases, leaving 7 bases between them. The germline V gene encodes CDR1 SEHNR and CDR2 FQNEAQ (reference sequence). The length of the CDR3 is 13 residues. The CDR3 reads CASSLGAGQPQHF. The CDR3 nucleotides read TGTGCCAGCAGCTTAGGGGCAGGTCAGCCCCAGCATTTT.

This chain connects TRBV3-1 (or the pseudogene TRBV3-2) to TRBJ2-1; 8 bases match TRBD2. Germline CDR1 is LGHDT and CDR2 is YNNKEL (reference sequence). The CDR3 consists of 17 residues. The trim removed 0 bases at V and 5 bases at J, leaving 9 bases unmatched. In DNA form, the CDR3 reads TGTGCCAGCAGCCAAGAAGTAAGTAGCGGGACTAACAATGAGCAGTTCTTC. This encodes CASSQEVSSGTNNEQFF.

The chain recombines TRBV29-1 with TRBJ2-7; either TRBD1 or TRBD2 may supply D (5 bases each). Deletions cut 6 bases from V and 4 bases from J, with 22 bases between. This CDR3 is 15 amino acids long. Germline V gives CDR1 SQVTM, CDR2 ANQGSEA. For the CDR3, the DNA is TGCAGCGTCGCTACCGGGACGCGACTGTCGTACGAGCAGTACTTC. Protein sequence: CSVATGTRLSYEQYF.

The chain is built from TRBV20-1 and TRBJ2-1; 13 nucleotides match TRBD2. Per the germline V gene, CDR1 is DFQATT and CDR2 is SNEGSKA (reference sequence). V was clipped by 3 bases and J by 6 bases; unmatched bases: 11. The CDR3 extends over 17 amino acids. The CDR3 is CSASTAGLAGLVNEQFF. For the CDR3, the DNA is TGCAGTGCTAGTACCGCGGGACTAGCGGGACTCGTCAATGAGCAGTTCTTC.

This chain uses TRBV5-8 with TRBJ1-5; D remains unclear. V shed 4 bases and J shed 3 bases, with 11 bases lying between them. The CDR3 runs 14 residues. Germline CDR1 and CDR2: SGHTS and YDEGEE. CDR3: CASSHGIPNQPQHF. CDR3 sequence (DNA): TGTGCCAGCAGCCACGGGATCCCCAATCAGCCCCAGCATTTT.

The chain carries TRBV11-2 and TRBJ2-3; D remains unclear. Trimming left V 5 bases short and J 8 bases short, with 8 bases between. CDR1 SGHAT and CDR2 FQNNGV come from the germline V gene. The CDR3 has 11 amino acids. CDR3 bases: TGTGCCAGCAGCGTGCAGGTTACGCAGTATTTT. Its protein is CASSVQVTQYF. Complete variable domain (other parts from reference TRBV11-2 and TRBJ2-3): EAGVAQSPRYKIIEKRQSVAFWCNPISGHATLYWYQQILGQGPKLLIQFQNNGVVDDSQLPKDRFSAERLKGVDSTLKIQPAKLEDSAVYLCASSVQVTQYFGPGTRLTVL.

This sequence joins TRBV30 and TRBJ2-3; tentatively, D is TRBD2 (5 bases). This CDR3 spans 15 amino acids. Germline loops: CDR1 GTSNPN, CDR2 SVGIG (reference sequence). Trimming removed 0 bases from V and 0 bases from J, with 10 bases in between. This CDR3 is CAWSVVSGSTDTQYF. As DNA, the CDR3 is TGTGCCTGGAGTGTCGTAAGCGGTAGCACAGATACGCAGTATTTT.

The chain is built from TRBV19 and TRBJ2-3, with unresolved D. V lost 1 base and J lost 3, with 11 bases in between. The CDR3 consists of 15 residues. Germline V gene lookup returns CDR1 LNHDA and CDR2 SQIVND (reference sequence). The CDR3 is CASSIGGRITDTQYF. The CDR3 DNA sequence: TGTGCCAGTAGTATAGGAGGCAGAATAACAGATACGCAGTATTTT.

This chain links TRBV19 with TRBJ1-4; 7 bases line up with TRBD1. The germline V gene has CDR1 LNHDA and CDR2 SQIVND (reference sequence). The CDR3 is made up of 13 amino acids. The ends lost 7 bases at V and 7 bases at J; junction bases unmatched: 6. The CDR3 reads CASTDRVSEKLFF. In DNA form, the CDR3 reads TGTGCCAGTACTGACAGGGTCTCTGAAAAACTGTTTTTT.

This sequence joins TRBV19 and TRBJ2-1; D unresolved. The CDR3 runs to 13 residues. Trimming took 3 bases from V and 2 from J, leaving 5 bases between them. CDR1 and CDR2 (germline): LNHDA, SQIVND (reference sequence). CDR3: CASSISTYNEQFF. The CDR3 region has the DNA TGTGCCAGTAGTATCAGTACCTACAATGAGCAGTTCTTC.

This chain connects TRBV6-5 to TRBJ1-1; no reliable D call. This CDR3 comprises 13 residues. CDR1 and CDR2 (germline): MNHEY, SVGAGI. V was cut by 6 bases and J by 5 bases, with 13 bases left in between. Written as DNA, the CDR3 is TGTGCCAGCAGGCCTGGGCCTTGGACTGAAGCTTTCTTT. This gives the protein CASRPGPWTEAFF.

This clone showed up just a few times. This chain connects TRBV24-1 to TRBJ2-7; a possible D gene is TRBD1 (5 bases). Germline V CDR1 and CDR2: KGHDR, SFDVKD. This CDR3 comprises 13 residues. Trimming removed 3 bases from V and 5 bases from J, with 10 bases in between. CDR3 sequence (DNA): TGTGCCACCAGTGATGGAAGCAGGGACGAGCAGTACTTC. Translating gives CATSDGSRDEQYF.

The rearrangement joins TRBV7-8 to TRBJ2-3; possible D gene TRBD1, 8 bases. Trimming took 1 base from V and 2 from J, leaving 13 bases between them. The germline CDR1 and CDR2 sequences are SGHVS and FQNEAQ. This CDR3 region has 16 residues. Written as DNA, the CDR3 is TGTGCCAGCAGCTTAGACAGGGGGGGGTCCACAGATACGCAGTATTTT. Translated: CASSLDRGGSTDTQYF.

By share, this clone ranks as medium-sized. This chain connects TRBV25-1 to TRBJ2-7; D is ambiguous. From germline, CDR1 is MGHDK and CDR2 SYGVNS. V lost 1 base and J lost 2, with 0 bases in between. The CDR3 runs 11 residues. CDR3 sequence reads: CASSESYEQYF. The CDR3 DNA reads as TGTGCCAGCAGTGAATCCTACGAGCAGTACTTC.

There are a few counts of this clone. The chain joins TRBV10-3 to TRBJ1-2; 8 nucleotides line up with TRBD1. This CDR3 region has 16 residues. Germline lookup yields CDR1 ENHRY and CDR2 SYGVKD. V dropped 6 bases and J dropped 6; count of bases not matched to a gene: 15. CDR3 loop: CAIRPRLLGQGHGYTF. The CDR3 DNA sequence: TGTGCCATCAGGCCTCGGCTGCTTGGACAGGGACATGGCTACACCTTC.

This clone came up a few times. The chain carries TRBV7-2 and TRBJ2-7; TRBD2 matches 7 bases. Germline V CDR1 and CDR2: SGHTA, FQGNSA. V gave up 5 bases and J gave up 7 bases; unmatched junction bases: 8. The CDR3 contains 13 residues. The CDR3 sequence is CASSTSGGGEQYF. The CDR3 DNA reads as TGTGCCAGCAGCACCTCTGGGGGGGGTGAGCAGTACTTC.